These 25 T cell receptor beta chains originate from one sample sequenced in a study of blood T cell repertoires in COVID-19. The assay was immunoSEQ multiplex PCR, and TCRdb's table has in-frame clones only and misses some. Of about 70,000 clones in the sample, approximately 75% were seen once. Sequencing was performed on peripheral blood. Source of these receptors: a woman aged 60-75 years with acute or convalescent COVID-19.

The V call is TRBV11-2, the J call TRBJ2-5; tentatively, D is TRBD1 (5 bases). V was shortened by 5 bases and J by 5 bases, with 6 bases between the two germline ends. This CDR3 region has 11 residues. Germline loops: CDR1 SGHAT, CDR2 FQNNGV. For the CDR3, the DNA is TGTGCCAGCAGCCCAGGGGAGACCCAGTACTTC. Residues: CASSPGETQYF.

The V call is TRBV5-1, the J call TRBJ1-3; D unclear. The CDR3 extends over 13 amino acids. Trimming pared 5 bases from V and 0 bases from J, leaving 6 bases between. Germline CDR1 reads SGHRS; CDR2 reads YFSETQ. The CDR3 reads CASREPSGNTIYF. The CDR3 DNA reads TGCGCCAGCAGGGAGCCCTCTGGAAACACCATATATTTT.

This sequence joins TRBV6-6 and TRBJ1-2; D might be TRBD1 (5 bases). The germline V and J ends were trimmed by 2 bases and 4 bases, with 17 bases remaining between them. The CDR3 extends over 16 amino acids. CDR1 MNHNY and CDR2 SVGAGI come from the germline V gene (reference sequence). CDR3 in amino acids: CASSYDPEGGTYGYTF. The CDR3 region has the DNA TGTGCCAGCAGTTACGATCCGGAGGGCGGGACCTATGGCTACACCTTC.

The genes are TRBV4-2 and TRBJ1-2; D is undetermined. Trimming removed 4 bases from V and 8 bases from J, with 23 bases in between. CDR1 is LGHNA, CDR2 YNFKEQ, per germline. The CDR3 has 16 amino acids. CDR3 protein: CASSRGGIGQPGGYTF. CDR3 sequence (DNA): TGTGCCAGCAGCCGAGGAGGGATCGGGCAGCCTGGGGGCTACACCTTC.

The V call is TRBV5-4, the J call TRBJ1-3; D uncertain. The CDR3 is made up of 12 amino acids. Germline V lookup: CDR1 SGHNT, CDR2 YYREEE (reference sequence). Trimming shortened V by 0 bases and J by 9 bases, and 7 bases separated the two germline ends. This CDR3 is CASSLAAGTIYF. As DNA, the CDR3 is TGTGCCAGCAGCTTGGCCGCAGGCACCATATATTTT.

A single count supports this clone. The J gene is TRBJ1-1, the V gene TRBV9, with D uncertain. V lost 0 bases to trimming and J lost 2 bases, with 5 bases between them. The CDR3 covers 13 residues. CDR1 and CDR2 from the germline V gene are SGDLS and YYNGEE. The CDR3 sequence is CASSVAPNTEAFF. The DNA for the CDR3 is TGTGCCAGCAGCGTAGCCCCTAACACTGAAGCTTTCTTT.

This clone has just a few counts. The rearrangement links TRBV7-9 to TRBJ1-1; tentatively, D is TRBD1 (6 bases). Trimming removed 6 bases from V and 6 bases from J, with 20 bases in between. Germline V gene sequence: CDR1 SEHNR, CDR2 FQNEAQ (reference sequence). There are 15 residues in the CDR3. The CDR3 here is CASSGDYRVKSEAFF. The CDR3 nucleotides read TGTGCCAGCAGTGGAGATTACAGGGTGAAGTCTGAAGCTTTCTTT.

The V gene is TRBV12-3 or TRBV12-4, the J gene TRBJ1-1; 9 bases match TRBD1. J gave up 6 bases and V 6 bases, and 2 bases lay outside the gene matches. The CDR3 sequence is 12 residues long. CDR3 nucleotide sequence: TGTGCCAGCAGACAGGGGGCCGCTGAAGCTTTCTTT. Amino acids: CASRQGAAEAFF.

The rearrangement uses TRBV28 and TRBJ1-2; D is unresolved. CDR3 length equals 13 residues. Germline CDR1 is MDHEN and CDR2 is SYDVKM. Trimming stripped 8 bases from V and 5 bases from J, with 15 bases between. The CDR3 here is CASFFAAEYGYTF. CDR3 bases: TGTGCCAGCTTTTTCGCGGCTGAATATGGCTACACCTTC.

The chain carries TRBV10-3 and TRBJ2-3; D may be TRBD2 (5 bases). This CDR3 region has 16 residues. Trimming removed 0 bases at V and 0 bases at J, with 10 bases between. CDR1 and CDR2 (germline): ENHRY, SYGVKD. DNA for the CDR3: TGTGCCATCAGTGAGTCGAGGGTGGGGAGCACAGATACGCAGTATTTT. This translates into CAISESRVGSTDTQYF.

The V and J genes are TRBV11-1 and TRBJ1-2; perhaps TRBD1 as D (5 bases). This CDR3 region has 14 residues. Trimming took off 6 bases at V and 3 bases at J, with 14 bases between the two ends. Germline CDR1 is SGHAT and CDR2 is FQDESV (reference sequence). DNA for the CDR3: TGTGCCAGCAGTCCGACAGCTGCATACTATGGCTACACCTTC. Protein product: CASSPTAAYYGYTF. The full variable domain, completed using reference TRBV11-1 and TRBJ1-2, is EAEVAQSPRYKITEKSQAVAFWCDPISGHATLYWYRQILGQGPELLVQFQDESVVDDSQLPKDRFSAERLKGVDSTLKIQPAELGDSAMYLCASSPTAAYYGYTFGSGTRLTVV.

J is TRBJ2-4 and V is TRBV7-2; 9 positions agree with TRBD1. V trimming: 5 bases; J trimming: 7 bases; junction bases outside the gene matches: 6. Germline assignment: CDR1 SGHTA and CDR2 FQGNSA. This CDR3 has 14 residues. Here the CDR3 DNA reads TGTGCCAGCAGCACCACAGGGGGCTGGAACATTCAGTACTTC. Residues: CASSTTGGWNIQYF.

The chain is built from TRBV6-1 and TRBJ2-7; maybe TRBD2 (6 bases). Germline V gene data show CDR1 as MNHNS and CDR2 as SASEGT. CDR3 length equals 15 residues. V lost 3 bases to trimming and J lost 0 bases, with 12 bases between them. The CDR3 here is CASSEGGTSSYEQYF. The CDR3 coding sequence is TGTGCCAGCAGTGAGGGGGGAACGAGCTCCTACGAGCAGTACTTC.

This chain links TRBV7-2 with TRBJ1-1; 10 positions match TRBD1. Germline assignment: CDR1 SGHTA and CDR2 FQGNSA. CDR3 length equals 13 residues. V lost 3 bases to trimming and J lost 11 bases; unmatched junction nucleotides: 6. The CDR3 here is CASSLGPDRGAFF. CDR3 sequence (DNA): TGTGCCAGCAGCTTGGGACCGGACAGGGGGGCTTTCTTT.

The rearrangement joins TRBV6-5 to TRBJ1-5; D is unclear. Trimming removed 0 bases at V and 1 base at J, with 10 bases between. The germline CDR1 and CDR2 sequences are MNHEY and SVGAGI. This CDR3 has 16 amino acids. The CDR3 DNA reads TGTGCCAGCAGTTACTCGGCCCAGTGGAGCAATCAGCCCCAGCATTTT. It translates to CASSYSAQWSNQPQHF.

The rearrangement links TRBV3-1 (or the pseudogene TRBV3-2) to TRBJ1-3; D remains ambiguous. The germline V gene has CDR1 LGHDT and CDR2 YNNKEL (reference sequence). V gave up 4 bases and J gave up 4 bases, with 14 bases separating them. The CDR3 is made up of 15 amino acids. CDR3 sequence: CASSPPGFPGNTIYF. The CDR3 bases are TGTGCCAGCAGCCCCCCGGGGTTCCCAGGAAACACCATATATTTT.

The genes are TRBV27 and TRBJ1-2; possible D gene TRBD1, 6 bases. V was pared by 0 bases and J by 7 bases, with 18 bases between. This CDR3 is 16 amino acids long. Per the germline V gene, CDR1 is MNHEY and CDR2 is SMNVEV (reference sequence). CDR3 in amino acids: CASSLSDRGGPGGYTF. Written as DNA, the CDR3 is TGTGCCAGCAGTTTATCGGATAGGGGGGGACCAGGTGGCTACACCTTC.

This clone appeared a few times. The gene calls are TRBV7-2 and TRBJ2-7, with D perhaps matching TRBD1 (6 bases). The CDR3 has 12 residues. V shed 3 bases and J shed 7 bases, with 10 bases lying between them. Germline V gene sequence: CDR1 SGHTA, CDR2 FQGNSA. As DNA, the CDR3 is TGTGCCAGCAGCTTGGGGGCTTGGGAGCAGTACTTC. Translating it yields CASSLGAWEQYF.

The CDR3 nucleotides are TGCGCCAGCAGCTTGACAGTCTCTGGAAACACCATATATTTT. Encoded protein: CASSLTVSGNTIYF. The chain recombines TRBV5-1 with TRBJ1-3; D uncertain. The germline gives CDR1 SGHRS, CDR2 YFSETQ. The CDR3 covers 14 residues. Trimming cost V 1 base and J 0 bases, with 5 bases left between them. The complete variable domain, with remaining parts taken from reference TRBV5-1 and TRBJ1-3, reads KAGVTQTPRYLIKTRGQQVTLSCSPISGHRSVSWYQQTPGQGLQFLFEYFSETQRNKGNFPGRFSGRQFSNSRSEMNVSTLELGDSALYLCASSLTVSGNTIYFGEGSWLTVV.

This clone came up a few times. J is TRBJ1-1 and V is TRBV4-1; D remains ambiguous. V lost 0 bases to trimming and J lost 2 bases, with 13 bases between them. The CDR3 loop spans 16 amino acids. Germline V CDR1 and CDR2: MGHRA, YSYEKL. For the CDR3, the DNA is TGCGCCAGCAGCCAAGATCTGGGCACAGTAAACACTGAAGCTTTCTTT. As protein: CASSQDLGTVNTEAFF.

This clone was picked up one time. The chain combines TRBV14 with TRBJ2-5; 14 nucleotides match TRBD2. V shed 5 bases and J 7 bases; nucleotides not matched to a gene: 12. The CDR3 is 17 amino acids. The germline CDR1 and CDR2 sequences are SGHDN and FVKESK. The CDR3: CASSKGLAGVGRGTQYF. The CDR3 bases are TGTGCCAGCAGCAAGGGACTAGCGGGGGTCGGAAGGGGGACCCAGTACTTC.

The chain combines TRBV7-9 with TRBJ2-4, with D maybe TRBD1 (6 bases). Looked up from germline, CDR1 is SEHNR and CDR2 is FQNEAQ (reference sequence). V lost 5 bases and J lost 2, with 19 bases in between. The CDR3 length is 17 residues. The DNA of the CDR3 is TGTGCCAGCAGCCCAACCCAGGGGTCGGGGACCAAAAACATTCAGTACTTC. Its protein product is CASSPTQGSGTKNIQYF.

This clone was counted once. The rearrangement joins TRBV19 to TRBJ1-1, with 8 bases lining up with TRBD1. CDR1 LNHDA and CDR2 SQIVND come from the germline V gene (reference sequence). V shed 10 bases and J 4 bases; nucleotides not matched to a gene: 11. The CDR3 is 14 amino acids. The chain's CDR3 is CATLVGQATTEAFF. In DNA form, the CDR3 reads TGTGCCACCCTCGTGGGACAGGCGACCACTGAAGCTTTCTTT.

The chain employs TRBV5-1 and TRBJ2-1; 11 positions agree with TRBD1. Germline-derived CDR1 and CDR2 are SGHRS and YFSETQ. V shed 3 bases, J shed 9 bases, and the junction held 14 bases outside the gene matches. The CDR3 has 17 amino acids. The CDR3 DNA sequence: TGCGCCAGCAGCTCGGGCACCGGGACAGGGGGGGTTAGTGAGCAGTTCTTC. It codes for CASSSGTGTGGVSEQFF.

This chain uses TRBV28 with TRBJ1-5; D remains unclear. The V end lost 2 bases, the J end lost 15 bases, and 14 bases lay between the germline ends. Per germline, CDR1 MDHEN and CDR2 SYDVKM. The CDR3 runs 12 residues. CDR3: CASSLKGVGWHF. In DNA, the CDR3 is TGTGCCAGCAGTTTAAAGGGAGTAGGGTGGCATTTT.